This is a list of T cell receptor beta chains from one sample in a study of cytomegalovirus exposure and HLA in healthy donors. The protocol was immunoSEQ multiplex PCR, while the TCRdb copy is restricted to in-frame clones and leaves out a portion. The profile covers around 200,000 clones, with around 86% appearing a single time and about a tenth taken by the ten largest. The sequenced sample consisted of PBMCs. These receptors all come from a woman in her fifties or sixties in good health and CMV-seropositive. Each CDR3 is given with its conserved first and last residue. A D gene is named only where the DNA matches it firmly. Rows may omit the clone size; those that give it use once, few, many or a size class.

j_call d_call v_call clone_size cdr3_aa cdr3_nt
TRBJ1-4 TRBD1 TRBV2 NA CASTWDRGSEKLFF TGTGCCAGCACCTGGGACAGGGGGAGTGAAAAACTGTTTTTT
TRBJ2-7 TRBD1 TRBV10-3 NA CAISWTGIREQYF TGTGCCATCAGTTGGACAGGGATACGCGAGCAGTACTTC
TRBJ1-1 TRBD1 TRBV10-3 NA CAISDRGQGALNTEAFF TGTGCCATCAGTGACCGAGGACAGGGGGCTTTGAACACTGAAGCTTTCTTT
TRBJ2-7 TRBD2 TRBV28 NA CASSGGWTVLGYF TGTGCCAGCAGCGGGGGGTGGACTGTCCTGGGCTACTTC
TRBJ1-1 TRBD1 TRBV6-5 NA CASSLGTVVTEAFF TGTGCCAGCAGTCTCGGGACAGTGGTCACTGAAGCTTTCTTT
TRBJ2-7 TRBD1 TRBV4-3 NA CASSLGQGVYEQYF TGCGCCAGCAGCCTCGGACAGGGGGTCTACGAGCAGTACTTC
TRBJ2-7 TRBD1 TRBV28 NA CASSGYGTGYEQYF TGTGCCAGCAGTGGCTACGGGACAGGCTACGAGCAGTACTTC
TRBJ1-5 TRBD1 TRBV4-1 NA CASSQDTLPRTGSNQPQHF TGCGCCAGCAGCCAAGACACTCTACCCCGGACAGGGTCCAATCAGCCCCAGCATTTT
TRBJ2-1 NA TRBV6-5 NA CASSYEGGAYNEQFF TGTGCCAGCAGTTACGAAGGGGGGGCGTACAATGAGCAGTTCTTC
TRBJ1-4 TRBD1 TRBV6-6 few CASSLERGLEEKLFF TGTGCCAGCAGTTTAGAGAGGGGGCTGGAAGAAAAACTGTTTTTT
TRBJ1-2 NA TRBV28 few CASSWADYGYTF TGTGCCAGCAGTTGGGCTGACTATGGCTACACCTTC